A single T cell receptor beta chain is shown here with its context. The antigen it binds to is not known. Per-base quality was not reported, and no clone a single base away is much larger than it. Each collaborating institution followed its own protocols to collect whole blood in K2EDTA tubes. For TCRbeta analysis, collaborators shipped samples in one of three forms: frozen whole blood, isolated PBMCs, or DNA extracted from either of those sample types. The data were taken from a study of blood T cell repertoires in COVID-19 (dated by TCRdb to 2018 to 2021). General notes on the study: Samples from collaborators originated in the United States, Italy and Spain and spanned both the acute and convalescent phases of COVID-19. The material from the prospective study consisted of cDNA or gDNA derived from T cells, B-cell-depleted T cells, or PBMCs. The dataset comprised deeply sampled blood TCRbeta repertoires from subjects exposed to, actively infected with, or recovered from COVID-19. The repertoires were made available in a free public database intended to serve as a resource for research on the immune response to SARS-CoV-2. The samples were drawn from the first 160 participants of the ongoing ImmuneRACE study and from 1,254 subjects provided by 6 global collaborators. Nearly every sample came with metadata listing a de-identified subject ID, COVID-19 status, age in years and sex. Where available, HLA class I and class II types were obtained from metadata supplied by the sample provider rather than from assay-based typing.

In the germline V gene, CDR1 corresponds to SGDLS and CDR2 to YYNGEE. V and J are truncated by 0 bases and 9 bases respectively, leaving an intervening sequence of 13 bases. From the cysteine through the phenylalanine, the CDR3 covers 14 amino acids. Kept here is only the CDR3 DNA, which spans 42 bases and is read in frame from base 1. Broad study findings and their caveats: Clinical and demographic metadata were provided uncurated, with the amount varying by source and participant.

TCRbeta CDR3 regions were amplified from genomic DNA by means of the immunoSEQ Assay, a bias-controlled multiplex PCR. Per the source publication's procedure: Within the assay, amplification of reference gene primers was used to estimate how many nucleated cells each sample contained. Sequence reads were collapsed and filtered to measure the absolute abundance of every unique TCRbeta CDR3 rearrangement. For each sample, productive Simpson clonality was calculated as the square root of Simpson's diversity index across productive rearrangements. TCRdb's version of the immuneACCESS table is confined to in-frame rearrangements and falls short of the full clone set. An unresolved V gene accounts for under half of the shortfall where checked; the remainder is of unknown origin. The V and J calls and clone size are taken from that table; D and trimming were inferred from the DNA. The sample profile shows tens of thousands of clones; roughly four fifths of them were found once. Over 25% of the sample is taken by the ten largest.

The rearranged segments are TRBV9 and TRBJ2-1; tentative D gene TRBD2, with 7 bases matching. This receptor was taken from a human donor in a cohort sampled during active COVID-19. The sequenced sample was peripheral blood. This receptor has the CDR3 CASSVVSGGGEQFF. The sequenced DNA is TGTGCCAGCAGCGTAGTATCGGGGGGCGGTGAGCAGTTCTTC.